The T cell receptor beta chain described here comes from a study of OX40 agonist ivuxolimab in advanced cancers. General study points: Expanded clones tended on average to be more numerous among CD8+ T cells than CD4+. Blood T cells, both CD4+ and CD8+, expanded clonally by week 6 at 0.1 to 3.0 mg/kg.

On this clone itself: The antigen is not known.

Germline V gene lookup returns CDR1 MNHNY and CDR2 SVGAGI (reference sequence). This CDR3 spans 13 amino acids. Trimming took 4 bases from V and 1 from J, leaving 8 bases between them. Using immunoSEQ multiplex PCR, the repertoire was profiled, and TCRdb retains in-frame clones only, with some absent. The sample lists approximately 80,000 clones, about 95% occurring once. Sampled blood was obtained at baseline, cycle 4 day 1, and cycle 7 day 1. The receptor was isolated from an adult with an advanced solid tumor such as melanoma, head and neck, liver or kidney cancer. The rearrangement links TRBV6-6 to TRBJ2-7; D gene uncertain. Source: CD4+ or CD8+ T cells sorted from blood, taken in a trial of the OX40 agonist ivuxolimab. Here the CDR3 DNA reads TGTGCCAGCAGTTTGCACGGTTCCTACGAGCAGTACTTC. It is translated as CASSLHGSYEQYF.